These T cell receptor beta chains were read from a single sample in a study of blood T cells in healthy people across ages. Via MiXCR, TCRdb re-called the 5' RACE reads, giving one row per CDR3 protein. This sample yields 1.5 million to 2 million distinct CDR3 sequences, of which 28% are seen a single time; less than 9.5% belongs to the top ten. The source material was blood. These receptors all come from a woman younger than 45 in good health. Both conserved end residues are part of each CDR3. The D gene is left open where the match is weak. Rows may omit the clone size; those that give it use once, few, many or a size class.

j_call d_call clone_size cdr3_length v_call cdr3_aa
TRBJ2-7 NA NA 13 TRBV7-2 CASSLERQYEQYF
TRBJ2-1 NA few 16 TRBV7-3 CASSLNGGLKINEQFF
NA TRBD1 once 13 TRBV20-1 CSACRQGNPTQYF
NA TRBD1 NA 14 TRBV5-1 CASTLGQGPYEQYF
TRBJ2-7 NA few 13 TRBV11-2 CASSLGPDGEQYF
TRBJ1-1 NA few 14 TRBV3-1 CASSQEWQNTEAFF
TRBJ1-1 NA NA 13 TRBV12-3/TRBV12-4 CASSNTGPPEAFF
TRBJ2-2 NA NA 14 TRBV5-1 CANSLDSPSGELFF
TRBJ1-1 NA few 14 TRBV5-1 CASTVRGGPTEAFF
TRBJ2-7 NA NA 15 TRBV10-2 CASSVALSPKDEQYF
TRBJ2-7 TRBD2 NA 15 TRBV20-1 CSARVAGGSSYEQYF
TRBJ2-5 NA many 13 TRBV10-2 CASSDRVPETQYF
TRBJ2-1 NA many 16 TRBV5-1 CASSLERGALQEEQFF
NA NA NA 14 TRBV6-2/TRBV6-3 CASSYSVGGGEQYF
TRBJ2-1 NA NA 15 TRBV5-1 CASSLTGRTLNEQFF
TRBJ1-1 TRBD1 NA 12 TRBV29-1 CSVQGARTEAFF
TRBJ2-3 NA few 15 TRBV5-4 CASSLEYWLMDTQYF
TRBJ2-5 NA NA 16 TRBV29-1 CSVYGSLTASAETQYF
TRBJ1-5 NA NA 11 TRBV20-1 CSARGVQPQHF
TRBJ1-4 TRBD1 few 16 TRBV7-9 CASSRIGTGLYEKLFF
TRBJ1-4 NA NA 15 TRBV5-1 CASSRTAQGNEKLFF
TRBJ2-7 TRBD1 few 15 TRBV12-3/TRBV12-4 CASSLFGTGPYEQYF
TRBJ1-1 TRBD1 many 12 TRBV5-1 CASRTGATEAFF
TRBJ1-1 NA NA 12 TRBV20-1 CSCRRVNTEAFF
TRBJ2-5 TRBD2 NA 15 TRBV20-1 CSARDRGTTTAQQYF
TRBJ1-4 NA few 16 TRBV5-1 CASSLGPRTSNGKLFF
TRBJ2-1 NA many 16 TRBV12-3/TRBV12-4 CASNTPGARGVDEQFF
TRBJ1-5 NA NA 13 TRBV29-1 CSVGRNSNQPQHF
TRBJ1-4 NA few 15 TRBV3-1 CASSQRRGSAEKLFF
TRBJ1-3 NA NA 12 TRBV29-1 CSGLWLGNTIYF
TRBJ2-5 NA NA 16 TRBV5-1 CASSTAGNGGGETQYF
TRBJ1-1 NA few 12 TRBV30 CAWREGYTEAFF
TRBJ1-4 NA NA 14 TRBV10-3 CAISEGLANEKLFF
TRBJ2-2 TRBD2 NA 16 TRBV15 CATSRDRGLAPGELFF
TRBJ1-4 NA NA 14 TRBV6-5 CVSSYDRAGEKLFF
TRBJ1-1 NA NA 15 TRBV4-1 CASSQNEGGCTEAFF
TRBJ2-3 NA NA 13 TRBV7-2 CASRSQLADTQYF
TRBJ2-2 NA few 12 TRBV5-5 CAIPGVSGELFF
TRBJ1-1 TRBD1 once 14 TRBV12-3/TRBV12-4 CASNEGQPNTEAFF
TRBJ1-5 NA NA 14 TRBV28 CASSLRVSNQPQHF
TRBJ2-5 NA few 14 TRBV9 CASSTVSGQETQYF
TRBJ2-7 NA NA 12 TRBV20-1 CRAVGEPYEQYF